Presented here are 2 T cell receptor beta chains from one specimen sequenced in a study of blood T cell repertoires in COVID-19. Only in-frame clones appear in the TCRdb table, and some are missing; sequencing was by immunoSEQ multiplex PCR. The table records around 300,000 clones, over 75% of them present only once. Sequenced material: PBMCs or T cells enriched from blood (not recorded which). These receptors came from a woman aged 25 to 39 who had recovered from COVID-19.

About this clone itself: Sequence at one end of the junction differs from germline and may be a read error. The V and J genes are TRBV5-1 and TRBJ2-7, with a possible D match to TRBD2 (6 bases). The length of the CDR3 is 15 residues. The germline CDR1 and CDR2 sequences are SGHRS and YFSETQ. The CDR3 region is CASSLALSGSSEQYF. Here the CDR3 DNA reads TGCGCCAGCAGCTTGGCCCTGAGCGGGTCCTCCGAGCAGTACTTC.

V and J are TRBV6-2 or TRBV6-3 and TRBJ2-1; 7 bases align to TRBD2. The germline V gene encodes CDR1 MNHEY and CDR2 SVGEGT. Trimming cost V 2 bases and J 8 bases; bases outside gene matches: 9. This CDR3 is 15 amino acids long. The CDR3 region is CASSYRLAAGDEQFF. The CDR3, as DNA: TGTGCCAGCAGTTACAGACTAGCCGCCGGTGATGAGCAGTTCTTC.